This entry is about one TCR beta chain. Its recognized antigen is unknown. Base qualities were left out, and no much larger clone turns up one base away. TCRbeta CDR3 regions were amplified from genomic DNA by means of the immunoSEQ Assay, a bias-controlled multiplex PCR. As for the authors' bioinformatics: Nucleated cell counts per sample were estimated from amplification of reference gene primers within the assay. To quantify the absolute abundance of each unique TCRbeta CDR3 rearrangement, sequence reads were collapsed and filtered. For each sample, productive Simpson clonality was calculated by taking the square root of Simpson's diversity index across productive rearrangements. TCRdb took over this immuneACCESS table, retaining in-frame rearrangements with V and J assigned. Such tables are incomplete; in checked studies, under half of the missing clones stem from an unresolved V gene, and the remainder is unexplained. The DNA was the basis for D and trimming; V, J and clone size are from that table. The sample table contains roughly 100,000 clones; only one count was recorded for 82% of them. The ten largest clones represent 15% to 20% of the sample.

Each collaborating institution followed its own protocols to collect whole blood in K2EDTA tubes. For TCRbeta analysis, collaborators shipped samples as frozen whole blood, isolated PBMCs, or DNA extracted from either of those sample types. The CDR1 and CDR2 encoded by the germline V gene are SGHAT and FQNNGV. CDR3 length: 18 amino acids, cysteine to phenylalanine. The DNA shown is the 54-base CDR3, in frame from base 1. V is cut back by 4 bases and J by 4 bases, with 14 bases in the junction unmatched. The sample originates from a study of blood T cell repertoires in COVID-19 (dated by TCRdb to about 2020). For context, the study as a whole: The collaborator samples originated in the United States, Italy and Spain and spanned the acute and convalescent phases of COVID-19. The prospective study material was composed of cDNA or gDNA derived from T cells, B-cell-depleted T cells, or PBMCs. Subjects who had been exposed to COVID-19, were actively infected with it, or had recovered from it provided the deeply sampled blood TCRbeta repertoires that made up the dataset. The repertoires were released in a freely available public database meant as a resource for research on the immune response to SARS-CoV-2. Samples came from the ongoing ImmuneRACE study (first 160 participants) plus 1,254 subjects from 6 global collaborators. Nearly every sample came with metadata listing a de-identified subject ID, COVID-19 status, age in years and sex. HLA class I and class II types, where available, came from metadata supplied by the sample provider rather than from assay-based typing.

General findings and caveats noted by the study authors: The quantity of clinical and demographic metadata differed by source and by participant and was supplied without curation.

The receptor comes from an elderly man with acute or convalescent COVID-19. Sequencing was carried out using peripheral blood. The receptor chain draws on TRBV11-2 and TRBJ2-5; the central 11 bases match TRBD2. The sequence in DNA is TGTGCCAGCAGCTCGATTAGCGGGGGGGCCTCCTGGGCAGAGACCCAGTACTTC. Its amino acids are CASSSISGGASWAETQYF.